The source of this T cell receptor beta chain is a study of siplizumab effects on memory and regulatory T cells. The study's findings and limits: There appeared to be greater diversity in naive T cells than in memory cells, and naive T cells seemed major contributors to the alloresponse. Most proliferating CD4+ or CD8+ clones, roughly 75-95%, had no naive or memory assignment. For mappable alloreactive CD4+ clones, the mean Treg-derived fraction was less than 70% with siplizumab and under 35% in controls. Siplizumab significantly decreased alloreactive sequences from unstimulated CD4+ memory cells.

Clones were read by immunoSEQ multiplex PCR, and TCRdb kept only the in-frame ones, dropping some. The sample has some 97,000 clones; over 90% are singletons. This CDR3 contains 16 residues. The germline V gene encodes CDR1 MNHEY and CDR2 SMNVEV (reference sequence). Trimming cost V 5 bases and J 4 bases, with 21 bases left between them. This clone was found a few times. Its antigen is not identified. This chain connects TRBV27 to TRBJ2-7, with TRBD2 as a possible D gene (7 bases). The clonotype originates from a human donor in good health. The sample taken for sequencing was non-Treg CD4+ T cells sorted from blood. CDR3 protein: CASSLGAGAKRYEQYF. The CDR3 DNA reads as TGTGCCAGCAGTCTGGGGGCGGGGGCAAAGAGATACGAGCAGTACTTC.